This T cell receptor beta chain was identified during a study of shared clonotypes between healthy human individuals. Profiling relied on immunoSEQ multiplex PCR, and the TCRdb table lists in-frame clones only, not all of them. The sample consists of some 1,100,000 clones, 70% to 80% of them appearing once. This clone was observed a few times. The sequence came from a young man in good health. Some clones in this sample may be carry-over from other donors' samples. The sequencing input was memory CD4+ T cells from PBMCs. The subset is: CD45RA-negative fraction.

The DNA of the CDR3 is TGTGCCAGCTTAGAAGGGGGCGGACTGTTTTTT. It is translated as CASLEGGGLFF. This chain uses TRBV2 with TRBJ1-4; TRBD1 agrees at 7 bases. The CDR3 runs to 11 residues. Trimming removed 8 bases from V and 13 bases from J; junction bases left unmatched: 7. Germline CDR1 SNHLY, CDR2 FYNNEI.